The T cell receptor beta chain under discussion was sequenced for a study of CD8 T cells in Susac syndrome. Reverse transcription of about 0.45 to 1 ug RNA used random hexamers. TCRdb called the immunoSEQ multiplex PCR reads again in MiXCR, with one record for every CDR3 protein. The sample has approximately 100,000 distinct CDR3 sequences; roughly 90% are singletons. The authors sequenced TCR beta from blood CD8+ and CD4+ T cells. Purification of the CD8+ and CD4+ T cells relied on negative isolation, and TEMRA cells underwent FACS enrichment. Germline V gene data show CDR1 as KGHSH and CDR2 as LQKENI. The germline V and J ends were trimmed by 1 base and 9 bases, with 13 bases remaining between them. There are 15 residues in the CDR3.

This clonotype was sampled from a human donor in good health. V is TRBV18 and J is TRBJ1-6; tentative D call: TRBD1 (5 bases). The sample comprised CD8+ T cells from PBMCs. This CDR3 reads CASSPRSDKASPLHF. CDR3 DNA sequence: TGTGCCAGCTCACCACGGTCGGACAAGGCTTCACCCCTCCACTTT.